This entry lists 10 T cell receptor beta chains sequenced from one sample in a study of T cells expressing NK-cell markers. From its re-call of the 5' RACE reads, TCRdb lists each CDR3 protein once, without DNA. This table lists some 190,000 distinct CDR3 sequences. What was sequenced was blood T cells: a sorted CD56 or NKG2C T cell subset, CD4+ or CD8+ T cells, or bulk PBMC T cells (not recorded which). These receptors all stem from a man between 18 and 69 years old in good health.

The chain employs TRBV6-2 or TRBV6-3 and TRBJ2-7; the TCRdb call, TRBD1, lacks DNA for checking. In germline, CDR1 is MNHEY, CDR2 SVGEGT. This CDR3 is 14 amino acids long. The CDR3 protein is CASPCGGSSYEQYF.

The chain couples TRBV9 to TRBJ2-2; the D call from TCRdb, TRBD2, cannot be confirmed without DNA. Germline lookup yields CDR1 SGDLS and CDR2 YYNGEE. The CDR3 extends over 17 amino acids. This CDR3 is CASSETSGGESTGELFF.

V is TRBV4-1 and J is TRBJ2-5; no DNA is available, so the TRBD2 call from TCRdb remains unchecked. The germline V gene encodes CDR1 MGHRA and CDR2 YSYEKL. The CDR3 consists of 15 residues. CDR3 loop: CASSPTSGGKETQYF.

The V gene is TRBV27, the J gene TRBJ2-7; TCRdb proposes TRBD1, but this gene call is untestable without DNA. The CDR3 is 19 amino acids. The germline gives CDR1 MNHEY, CDR2 SMNVEV (reference sequence). The CDR3 sequence: CASSSQGQGYPRSIYEQYF.

The CDR3 loop is CASSPGGPRRDEQFF. The chain couples TRBV7-2 to TRBJ2-1; the D gene TCRdb calls, TRBD2, cannot be checked with no DNA. CDR1 and CDR2 (germline): SGHTA, FQGNSA. The CDR3 runs to 15 residues.

This chain connects TRBV19 to TRBJ1-1. The CDR3 sequence is 11 residues long. Germline CDR1 LNHDA, CDR2 SQIVND (reference sequence). The CDR3 is CASSINTEAFF.

V gene TRBV12-5 combines with J gene TRBJ2-5; with no DNA, the TCRdb D assignment of TRBD2 cannot be verified. Germline loops: CDR1 LGHNT, CDR2 FRNRAP. The CDR3 sequence is 17 residues long. CDR3 amino acids: CASGLGGVTSGVETQYF.

The chain uses TRBV9 and TRBJ2-2; TCRdb's D call of TRBD1 is untestable without DNA. From germline, CDR1 is SGDLS and CDR2 YYNGEE. CDR3 size: 15 residues. CDR3 sequence: CASSPPGTNTGELFF.

The chain carries TRBV27 and TRBJ2-6. Germline CDR1 is MNHEY and CDR2 is SMNVEV (reference sequence). CDR3 length: 15 amino acids. The CDR3 protein is CASSLDPRGANVLTF. Full variable domain (outside the CDR3, taken from reference TRBV27 and TRBJ2-6): EAQVTQNPRYLITVTGKKLTVTCSQNMNHEYMSWYRQDPGLGLRQIYYSMNVEVTDKGDVPEGYKVSRKEKRNFPLILESPSPNQTSLYFCASSLDPRGANVLTFGAGSRLTVL.

The rearrangement links TRBV4-1 to TRBJ1-4. Germline V CDR1 and CDR2: MGHRA, YSYEKL. The CDR3 contains 16 residues. This CDR3 is CASSQELTATNEKLFF.